Following are 29 T cell receptor beta chains from one sample sequenced in a study of PD-L1 blockade in urothelial cancer. Measured with immunoSEQ multiplex PCR; TCRdb has only the in-frame clones, and not every one. Of fewer than 30,000 clones in the sample, less than 90% are singletons; the top ten hold nearly 10%. The sequencing used PBMCs, collected around atezolizumab (anti-PD-L1) treatment. These TCRs come from a man in his 70s with urothelial cancer.

This clone was found once. DNA of the CDR3: TGTGCCAGCGCGAAGGGAAACAGGGCTAATGAAAAACTGTTTTTT. This codes for CASAKGNRANEKLFF. This chain uses TRBV27 with TRBJ1-4; TRBD1 might be the D (6 bases). The CDR3 totals 15 residues. CDR1 is MNHEY and CDR2 is SMNVEV in the germline V gene (reference sequence). V was pared by 8 bases and J by 3 bases, with 16 bases between.

This clone showed up just once. The junction differs from germline at one of its ends, possibly a read error. J is TRBJ2-6 and V is TRBV28; the match to TRBD1 covers 8 bases. The CDR3 consists of 18 residues. The germline CDR1 and CDR2 sequences are MDHEN and SYDVKM. CDR3 nucleotide sequence: TGTGCCAGCAGTTTTGCAGGGACAGGTTCGTCTGGGACCAACGTCCTGACTTTC. Amino acids: CASSFAGTGSSGTNVLTF. The variable domain in full, completed from reference TRBV28 and TRBJ2-6, reads DVKVTQSSRYLVKRTGEKVFLECVQDMDHENMFWYRQDPGLGLRLIYFSYDVKMKEKGDIPEGYSVSREKKERFSLILESASTNQTSMYLCASSFAGTGSSGTNVLTFGAGSRLTVL.

V gene TRBV29-1 combines with J gene TRBJ2-5; 8 bases map to TRBD1. CDR1 is SQVTM and CDR2 is ANQGSEA in the germline V gene. The CDR3 has 14 amino acids. The V and J ends lost 5 bases and 4 bases, in that order; junction bases with no gene match: 9. CDR3 in amino acids: CSVQIAGGIETQYF. The CDR3 DNA sequence: TGCAGCGTTCAGATCGCAGGGGGCATAGAGACCCAGTACTTC.

The chain joins TRBV6-5 to TRBJ1-1, with D unresolved. Germline V gene sequence: CDR1 MNHEY, CDR2 SVGAGI. The CDR3 spans 13 residues. Between the trimmed V and J ends, which lost 0 bases and 7 bases, there was a span of 9 bases. The CDR3 loop is CASSYSPGGEAFF. CDR3 sequence (DNA): TGTGCCAGCAGTTACTCGCCGGGAGGTGAAGCTTTCTTT.

The chain links TRBV11-2 to TRBJ1-5, with 8 positions matching TRBD1. This CDR3 has 15 residues. The J segment lost 7 bases and the V segment lost 3 bases, leaving 8 bases of the junction unmatched. Germline V gene sequence: CDR1 SGHAT, CDR2 FQNNGV. CDR3 coding DNA: TGTGCCAGCAGCTTGGACAGGGTCCAGGGGCAGCCCCAGCATTTT. It is translated as CASSLDRVQGQPQHF. Together with reference TRBV11-2 and TRBJ1-5, the CDR3 gives the full variable domain: EAGVAQSPRYKIIEKRQSVAFWCNPISGHATLYWYQQILGQGPKLLIQFQNNGVVDDSQLPKDRFSAERLKGVDSTLKIQPAKLEDSAVYLCASSLDRVQGQPQHFGDGTRLSIL.

The chain is built from TRBV6-6 and TRBJ2-5; no firm D call. This CDR3 spans 11 amino acids. The germline CDR1 and CDR2 sequences are MNHNY and SVGAGI (reference sequence). V dropped 2 bases and J dropped 4 bases, with 2 bases sitting between them. The CDR3: CASSYRETQYF. CDR3 DNA: TGTGCCAGCAGTTACCGAGAGACCCAGTACTTC.

The chain links TRBV11-2 to TRBJ1-5, with 7 positions matching TRBD1. Germline lookup yields CDR1 SGHAT and CDR2 FQNNGV. The length of the CDR3 is 16 residues. Trimming took 3 bases from V and 3 from J; bases not matched to a gene: 8. In nucleotides, the CDR3 is TGTGCCAGCAGCTTCGCCACAGGGGACAACAATCAGCCCCAGCATTTT. It translates to CASSFATGDNNQPQHF.

This chain uses TRBV7-9 with TRBJ2-7, with 7 nucleotides matching TRBD1. Germline loops: CDR1 SEHNR, CDR2 FQNEAQ (reference sequence). V gave up 2 bases and J gave up 0 bases; unmatched junction bases: 7. This CDR3 is 16 amino acids long. CDR3 in amino acids: CASSLYGTDYSYEQYF. In DNA, the CDR3 is TGTGCCAGCAGCTTATATGGGACAGACTACTCCTACGAGCAGTACTTC. Full variable domain (outside the CDR3, taken from reference TRBV7-9 and TRBJ2-7): DTGVSQNPRHKITKRGQNVTFRCDPISEHNRLYWYRQTLGQGPEFLTYFQNEAQLEKSRLLSDRFSAERPKGSFSTLEIQRTEQGDSAMYLCASSLYGTDYSYEQYFGPGTRLTVT.

This clone was seen only once. The chain employs TRBV6-1 and TRBJ2-2; D gene ambiguous. This CDR3 region has 15 residues. V was clipped by 2 bases and J by 0 bases, with 7 bases between them. Per the germline V gene, CDR1 is MNHNS and CDR2 is SASEGT. The CDR3 coding sequence is TGTGCCAGCAGTGAACCCAGTTCGAACACCGGGGAGCTGTTTTTT. This encodes CASSEPSSNTGELFF.

A single count supports this clone. The chain recombines TRBV6-5 with TRBJ1-2; 8 positions match TRBD1. The V gene end was trimmed by 1 base and the J gene end by 6 bases; junction bases not matched to a gene: 7. The CDR3 is 15 amino acids. Germline CDR1 reads MNHEY; CDR2 reads SVGAGI. The CDR3 is CASSYLTGQGDGYTF. CDR3 nucleotides: TGTGCCAGCAGTTACTTAACCGGACAGGGTGATGGCTACACCTTC.

V usage is TRBV29-1 and J usage is TRBJ1-3, with 9 positions matching TRBD1. Per the germline V gene, CDR1 is SQVTM and CDR2 is ANQGSEA. Losses at the gene ends were 5 bases for V and 4 bases for J; bases not matched to a gene: 12. There are 16 residues in the CDR3. In nucleotides, the CDR3 is TGCAGCGTTACGACAGGGGGAGTCGATTCGGGAAACACCATATATTTT. This sequence encodes CSVTTGGVDSGNTIYF.

This chain connects TRBV6-6 to TRBJ1-1; TRBD1 aligns across 10 bases. This CDR3 comprises 16 residues. Per germline, CDR1 MNHNY and CDR2 SVGAGI (reference sequence). J was trimmed by 0 bases and V by 6 bases; bases with no gene match: 7. The CDR3: CASSQGQGSLNTEAFF. The CDR3 DNA reads as TGTGCCAGCAGCCAGGGACAGGGGTCTTTGAACACTGAAGCTTTCTTT.

Concerning this clone itself: The sample has other DNA sequences that encode this CDR3 too. The chain couples TRBV7-2 to TRBJ1-3; D is possibly TRBD1 (5 bases). Trimming cost V 2 bases and J 1 base, with 6 bases left between them. The V gene's germline CDR1 is SGHTA and CDR2 FQGNSA. This CDR3 region has 14 residues. CDR3 DNA sequence: TGTGCCAGCAGCTTACAGGGATCTGGAAACACCATATATTTT. The encoded protein is CASSLQGSGNTIYF. The full variable domain, in which reference TRBV7-2 and TRBJ1-3 provide the parts outside the CDR3, is GAGVSQSPSNKVTEKGKDVELRCDPISGHTALYWYRQSLGQGLEFLIYFQGNSAPDKSGLPSDRFSAERTGGSVSTLTIQRTQQEDSAVYLCASSLQGSGNTIYFGEGSWLTVV.

The chain uses TRBV9 and TRBJ2-2; 11 positions match TRBD2. Losses at the gene ends were 4 bases for V and 7 bases for J; bases not matched to a gene: 9. The length of the CDR3 is 16 residues. CDR1 SGDLS and CDR2 YYNGEE come from the germline V gene. The CDR3 DNA reads as TGTGCCAGCAGCCCCACTAGCGGGGGACAGTACGGGGAGCTGTTTTTT. This encodes CASSPTSGGQYGELFF.

This clone was picked up one time. The chain employs TRBV5-1 and TRBJ2-5; the match to TRBD1 covers 8 bases. Germline CDR1 SGHRS, CDR2 YFSETQ. Trimming cost V 2 bases and J 2 bases; bases outside gene matches: 8. This CDR3 comprises 16 residues. The CDR3 DNA reads as TGCGCCAGCAGCTTACGGACAGGGAATTTACAAGAGACCCAGTACTTC. Protein product: CASSLRTGNLQETQYF.

The chain uses TRBV11-2 and TRBJ2-7; the match to TRBD1 covers 9 bases. CDR1 is SGHAT, CDR2 FQNNGV, per germline. CDR3 length: 15 residues. J lost 4 bases, V lost 2 bases, and 6 bases had no gene match. The CDR3 protein is CASSLTRGQGYEQYF. The CDR3 DNA follows: TGTGCCAGCAGCTTAACGAGGGGACAGGGATACGAGCAGTACTTC.

This rearrangement joins TRBV6-6 to TRBJ2-5, with no clear D. The CDR3 extends over 14 amino acids. V was trimmed by 2 bases and J by 5 bases, leaving 12 bases between them. Germline values: CDR1 MNHNY, CDR2 SVGAGI (reference sequence). The CDR3 loop is CASSYRAIGETQYF. CDR3 nucleotides: TGTGCCAGCAGTTACAGAGCAATTGGTGAGACCCAGTACTTC.

The chain recombines TRBV11-3 with TRBJ2-7; weak D call: TRBD1 (6 bases). The germline V gene encodes CDR1 SGHNT and CDR2 YENEEA. V lost 2 bases and J lost 4, with 6 bases in between. The CDR3 loop spans 12 amino acids. This CDR3 reads CASSLTGYEQYF. The CDR3 DNA follows: TGTGCCAGCAGCTTAACAGGGTACGAGCAGTACTTC.

This rearrangement joins TRBV5-1 to TRBJ2-1; TRBD2 aligns across 7 bases. Germline trimming cut 0 bases from V and 6 bases from J; bases unmatched to any gene: 3. Germline-derived CDR1 and CDR2 are SGHRS and YFSETQ. The CDR3 consists of 14 residues. CDR3 region: CASSLGGGSNEQFF. The CDR3 DNA reads as TGCGCCAGCAGCTTGGGCGGCGGGAGCAATGAGCAGTTCTTC.

The chain joins TRBV18 to TRBJ1-5, with D perhaps TRBD1 (6 bases). The germline gives CDR1 KGHSH, CDR2 LQKENI. Trimming left V 3 bases short and J 7 bases short, with 13 bases between. This CDR3 has 14 residues. CDR3 region: CASSPDSGVQPQHF. CDR3 sequence (DNA): TGTGCCAGCTCACCCGATTCAGGGGTGCAGCCCCAGCATTTT.

The chain uses TRBV6-7 and TRBJ2-5; possibly TRBD2 for D (6 bases). TRBV6-7 is flagged as an ORF with uncertain function. Between the trimmed V and J ends, which lost 4 bases and 5 bases, there was a span of 23 bases. CDR3 length: 17 residues. CDR3 in DNA: TGTGCCAGCAGTTTCTTACCCGGGGCCGGGGGAAGGGAGACCCAGTACTTC. Amino acid sequence: CASSFLPGAGGRETQYF.

V and J are TRBV5-1 and TRBJ2-5; perhaps TRBD1 as D (6 bases). The ends were cut back, 5 bases at V and 5 bases at J, with 13 bases in the middle. The CDR3 contains 13 residues. From germline, CDR1 is SGHRS and CDR2 YFSETQ. The chain's CDR3 is CASRGDTLETQYF. The CDR3 DNA sequence: TGCGCCAGCAGAGGGGACACACTCGAGACCCAGTACTTC.

The J gene is TRBJ2-5, the V gene TRBV19; D perhaps matches TRBD1 (6 bases). Germline-derived CDR1 and CDR2 are LNHDA and SQIVND (reference sequence). The CDR3 consists of 13 residues. V dropped 8 bases and J dropped 2 bases, with 12 bases sitting between them. The CDR3 sequence is CASRKDRQETQYF. CDR3 coding DNA: TGTGCCAGTCGCAAGGACAGACAAGAGACCCAGTACTTC.

CDR3 in DNA: TGTGCCAGCAGCGTTTTACAGGGGGGAAACATTCAGTACTTC. It encodes CASSVLQGGNIQYF. The chain is built from TRBV5-4 and TRBJ2-4; 8 bases map to TRBD1. CDR3 length equals 14 residues. With V trimmed by 4 bases and J by 6 bases, 6 bases remained unmatched. The germline CDR1 and CDR2 sequences are SGHNT and YYREEE (reference sequence).

The V gene is TRBV28, the J gene TRBJ1-2; a possible D gene is TRBD1 (5 bases). V was clipped by 2 bases and J by 5 bases, with 12 bases between them. Germline V gene data show CDR1 as MDHEN and CDR2 as SYDVKM. The CDR3 runs 14 residues. DNA of the CDR3: TGTGCCAGCAGTTTAAGGGGCGCCTGGTATGGCTACACCTTC. It translates to CASSLRGAWYGYTF.

The chain uses TRBV6-1 and TRBJ2-7; D not certain. The CDR3 has 12 amino acids. The V end lost 0 bases, the J end lost 5 bases, and 5 bases lay between the germline ends. From germline, CDR1 is MNHNS and CDR2 SASEGT. This CDR3 reads CASSEALNEQYF. CDR3 in DNA: TGTGCCAGCAGTGAAGCGCTAAACGAGCAGTACTTC.

The chain couples TRBV18 to TRBJ2-7, with 9 bases aligning to TRBD1. Germline CDR1 KGHSH, CDR2 LQKENI. V shed 7 bases and J 2 bases; nucleotides not matched to a gene: 9. The CDR3 spans 15 residues. The CDR3 protein is CASLPGGQGPYEQYF. Written as DNA, the CDR3 is TGTGCCAGCTTACCGGGAGGACAGGGGCCCTACGAGCAGTACTTC. Based on the CDR3 plus reference TRBV18 and TRBJ2-7, the full variable domain is NAGVMQNPRHLVRRRGQEARLRCSPMKGHSHVYWYRQLPEEGLKFMVYLQKENIIDESGMPKERFSAEFPKEGPSILRIQQVVRGDSAAYFCASLPGGQGPYEQYFGPGTRLTVT.

V is TRBV6-4 and J is TRBJ1-1; maybe TRBD1 (5 bases). Germline V gene lookup returns CDR1 MRHNA and CDR2 SNTAGT. V lost 6 bases to trimming and J lost 0 bases, with 8 bases between them. The CDR3 contains 13 residues. This chain's CDR3 is CASRRQLNTEAFF. The CDR3 region has the DNA TGTGCCAGCAGGAGACAGTTGAACACTGAAGCTTTCTTT.

J is TRBJ1-5 and V is TRBV27; 7 bases agree with TRBD1. CDR3 length: 12 amino acids. Unmatched junction bases numbered 0, after V lost 8 bases and J lost 2 bases. Germline CDR1 MNHEY, CDR2 SMNVEV (reference sequence). CDR3 bases: TGTGCCAGCGGACAGGGCAATCAGCCCCAGCATTTT. It encodes CASGQGNQPQHF.